Sequencing of this T cell receptor beta chain was carried out in a study of T cell repertoires in cytomegalovirus infection. Across the study: Public TCR beta signatures indicated both CMV infection and matching HLA type.

This clonotype was observed a few times. What it binds is not known. Study outcomes and limitations: Dominant in the ex vivo response were TCR beta clonotypes restricted by HLA-C and specific for CMV. CMV carriers having the relevant HLA were flagged by cumulative public TCR beta family frequency.

Germline values: CDR1 SGHDN, CDR2 FVKESK. The junction had 5 bases not matched to a gene; V was cut back by 2 bases and J by 5 bases. The CDR3 is 15 residues long. Each CDR3 protein is one row after TCRdb ran MiXCR on the reads. Counted here are fewer than 200,000 distinct CDR3 sequences, 13% to 15% occurring once; the ten biggest clones make up about a quarter. This sequence was found in a human donor in good health (CMV status not recorded). Some clones in this sample may be carry-over from other donors' samples. Sequenced sample: PBMCs. V is TRBV14 and J is TRBJ2-7; 11 bases fit TRBD2. CDR3 loop: CASSQLAGGSHEQYF. The CDR3 DNA sequence: TGTGCCAGCAGCCAACTAGCGGGAGGAAGCCACGAGCAGTACTTC.